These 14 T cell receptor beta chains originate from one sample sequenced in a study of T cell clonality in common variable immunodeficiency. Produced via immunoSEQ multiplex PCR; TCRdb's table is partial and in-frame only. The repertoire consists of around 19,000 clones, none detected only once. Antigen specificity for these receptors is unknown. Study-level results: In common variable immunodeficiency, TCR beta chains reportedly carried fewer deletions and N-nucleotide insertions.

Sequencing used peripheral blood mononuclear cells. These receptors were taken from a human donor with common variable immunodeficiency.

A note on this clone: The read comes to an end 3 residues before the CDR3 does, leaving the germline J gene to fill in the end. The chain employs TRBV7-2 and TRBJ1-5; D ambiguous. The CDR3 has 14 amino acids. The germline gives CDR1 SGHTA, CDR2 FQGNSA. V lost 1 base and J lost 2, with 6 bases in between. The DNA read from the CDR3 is TGTGCCAGCAGCTTAGACACCCGCAATCAGCCC. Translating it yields CASSLDTRNQP. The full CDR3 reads CASSLDTRNQPQHF.

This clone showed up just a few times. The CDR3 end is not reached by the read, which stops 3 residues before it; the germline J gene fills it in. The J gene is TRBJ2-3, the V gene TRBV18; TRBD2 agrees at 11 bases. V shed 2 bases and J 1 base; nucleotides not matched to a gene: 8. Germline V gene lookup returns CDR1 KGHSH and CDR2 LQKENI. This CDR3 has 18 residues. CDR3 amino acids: CASSPFSLAGGGTDTQYF. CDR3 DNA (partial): TGTGCCAGCTCACCATTCTCCCTAGCGGGGGGCGGCACAGATACG.

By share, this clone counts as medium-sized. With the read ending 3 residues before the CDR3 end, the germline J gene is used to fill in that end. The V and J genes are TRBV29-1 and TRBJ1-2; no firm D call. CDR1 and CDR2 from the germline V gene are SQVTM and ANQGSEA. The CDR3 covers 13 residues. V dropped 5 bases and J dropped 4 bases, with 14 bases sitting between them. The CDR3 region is CSVQAGVVYGYTF. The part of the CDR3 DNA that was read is TGCAGCGTTCAGGCCGGGGTTGTCTATGGC.

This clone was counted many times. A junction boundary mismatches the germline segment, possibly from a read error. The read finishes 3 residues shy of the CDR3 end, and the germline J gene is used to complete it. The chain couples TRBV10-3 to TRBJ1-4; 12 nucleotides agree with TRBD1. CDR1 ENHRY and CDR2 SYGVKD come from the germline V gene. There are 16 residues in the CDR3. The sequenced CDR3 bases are TGTGCCATCAGACCGGGACAGGGGGCCTCTAAGGAAAAA. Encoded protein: CAIRPGQGASKEK. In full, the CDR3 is CAIRPGQGASKEKLFF.

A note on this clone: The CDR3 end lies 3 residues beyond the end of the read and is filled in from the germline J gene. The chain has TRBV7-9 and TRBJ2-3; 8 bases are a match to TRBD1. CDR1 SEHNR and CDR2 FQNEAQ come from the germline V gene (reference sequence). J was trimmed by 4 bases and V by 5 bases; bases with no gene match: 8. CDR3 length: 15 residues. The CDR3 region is CASSIGQGRADTQYF. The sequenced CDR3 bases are TGTGCCAGCAGCATCGGACAGGGCAGGGCAGATACG.

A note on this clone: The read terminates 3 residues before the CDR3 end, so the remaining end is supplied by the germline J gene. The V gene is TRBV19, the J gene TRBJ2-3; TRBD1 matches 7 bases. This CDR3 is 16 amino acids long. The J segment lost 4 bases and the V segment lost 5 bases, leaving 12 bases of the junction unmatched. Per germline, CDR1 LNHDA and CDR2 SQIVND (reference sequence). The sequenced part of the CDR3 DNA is TGTGCCAGTAGTCTAACTACAGGGGTGTCCCCAGATACG. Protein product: CASSLTTGVSPDT. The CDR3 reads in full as CASSLTTGVSPDTQYF.

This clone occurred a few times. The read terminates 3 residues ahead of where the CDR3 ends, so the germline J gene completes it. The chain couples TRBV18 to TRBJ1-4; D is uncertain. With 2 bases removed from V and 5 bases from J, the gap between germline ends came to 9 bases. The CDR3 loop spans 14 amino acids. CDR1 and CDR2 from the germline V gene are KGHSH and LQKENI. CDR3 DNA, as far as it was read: TGTGCCAGCTCACCAGTCAACAGAAATGAAAAA. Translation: CASSPVNRNEK. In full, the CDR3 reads CASSPVNRNEKLFF.

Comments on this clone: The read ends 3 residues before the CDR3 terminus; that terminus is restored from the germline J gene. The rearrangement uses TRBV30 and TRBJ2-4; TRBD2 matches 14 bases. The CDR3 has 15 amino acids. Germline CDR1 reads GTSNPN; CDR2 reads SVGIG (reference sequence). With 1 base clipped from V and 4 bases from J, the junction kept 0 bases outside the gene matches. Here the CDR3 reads CAWSGLAGGKNIQYF. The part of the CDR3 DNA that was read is TGTGCCTGGAGTGGACTAGCGGGAGGGAAAAACATT.

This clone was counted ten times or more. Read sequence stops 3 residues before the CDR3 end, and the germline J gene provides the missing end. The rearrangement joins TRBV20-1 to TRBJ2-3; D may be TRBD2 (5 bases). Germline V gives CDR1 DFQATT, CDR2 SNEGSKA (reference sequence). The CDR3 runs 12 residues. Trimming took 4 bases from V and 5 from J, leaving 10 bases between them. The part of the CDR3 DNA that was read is TGCAGTGCTAATCTAGCTATAGATACG. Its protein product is CSANLAIDT. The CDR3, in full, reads CSANLAIDTQYF.

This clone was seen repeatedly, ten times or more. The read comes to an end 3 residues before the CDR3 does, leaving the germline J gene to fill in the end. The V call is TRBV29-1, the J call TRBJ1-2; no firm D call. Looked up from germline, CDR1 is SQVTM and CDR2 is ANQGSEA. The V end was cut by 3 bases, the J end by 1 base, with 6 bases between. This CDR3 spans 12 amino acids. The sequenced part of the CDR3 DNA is TGCAGCGTTGATGCAGATAACTATGGC. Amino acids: CSVDADNYG. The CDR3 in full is CSVDADNYGYTF.

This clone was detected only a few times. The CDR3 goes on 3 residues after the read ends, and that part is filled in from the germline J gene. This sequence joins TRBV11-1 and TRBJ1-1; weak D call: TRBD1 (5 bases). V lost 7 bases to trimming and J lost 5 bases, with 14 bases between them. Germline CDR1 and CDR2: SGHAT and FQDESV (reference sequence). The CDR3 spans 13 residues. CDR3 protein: CASNYDRGTEAFF. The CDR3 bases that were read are TGTGCCAGCAATTATGACAGAGGGACTGAA.

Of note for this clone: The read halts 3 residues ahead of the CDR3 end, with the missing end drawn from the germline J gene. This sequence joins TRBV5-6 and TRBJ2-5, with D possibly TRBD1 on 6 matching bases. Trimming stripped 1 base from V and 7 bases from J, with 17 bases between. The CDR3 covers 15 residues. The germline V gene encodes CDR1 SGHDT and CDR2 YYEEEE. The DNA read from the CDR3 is TGTGCCAGCAGCTTGAGAGGGACACCGCTGGGGACC. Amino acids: CASSLRGTPLGT. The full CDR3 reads CASSLRGTPLGTQYF.

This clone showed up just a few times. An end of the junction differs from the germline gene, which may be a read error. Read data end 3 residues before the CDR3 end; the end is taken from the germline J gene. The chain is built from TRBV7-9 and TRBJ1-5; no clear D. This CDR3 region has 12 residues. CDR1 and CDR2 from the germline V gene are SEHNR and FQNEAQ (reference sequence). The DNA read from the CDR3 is TGTTCCAGCAGCTTACACAATCAGCCC. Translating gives CSSSLHNQP. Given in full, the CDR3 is CSSSLHNQPQHF.

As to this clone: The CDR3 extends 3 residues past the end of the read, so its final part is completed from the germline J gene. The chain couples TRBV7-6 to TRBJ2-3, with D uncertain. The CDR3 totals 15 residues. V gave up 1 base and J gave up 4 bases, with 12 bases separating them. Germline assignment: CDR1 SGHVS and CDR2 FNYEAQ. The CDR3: CASSLGLARADTQYF. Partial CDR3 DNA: TGTGCCAGCAGCTTAGGTTTAGCTCGGGCAGATACG.